This TCR beta chain was observed in a study of blood T cell repertoires in COVID-19. V was clipped by 2 bases and J by 0 bases, with 7 bases between them. The CDR3 contains 14 residues. The germline CDR1 and CDR2 sequences are MDHEN and SYDVKM. Per the original data handling: Amplifying reference gene primers gave estimates of nucleated cell counts. Sequenced by immunoSEQ multiplex PCR; TCRdb stores in-frame clones only, minus some. V and J calls and clone size are copied from that table; D and trimming were computed from the DNA. The sample comprises 140,000 to 150,000 clones, roughly 80% of which are singletons, and less than 50% rests with the top ten.

Sequencing used peripheral blood. The clonotype originates from a human donor in a cohort sampled during active COVID-19. The genes are TRBV28 and TRBJ1-1; D is unresolved. The CDR3 sequence: CASSLGALNTEAFF. The CDR3 nucleotides are TGTGCCAGCAGTTTAGGAGCTCTGAACACTGAAGCTTTCTTT.